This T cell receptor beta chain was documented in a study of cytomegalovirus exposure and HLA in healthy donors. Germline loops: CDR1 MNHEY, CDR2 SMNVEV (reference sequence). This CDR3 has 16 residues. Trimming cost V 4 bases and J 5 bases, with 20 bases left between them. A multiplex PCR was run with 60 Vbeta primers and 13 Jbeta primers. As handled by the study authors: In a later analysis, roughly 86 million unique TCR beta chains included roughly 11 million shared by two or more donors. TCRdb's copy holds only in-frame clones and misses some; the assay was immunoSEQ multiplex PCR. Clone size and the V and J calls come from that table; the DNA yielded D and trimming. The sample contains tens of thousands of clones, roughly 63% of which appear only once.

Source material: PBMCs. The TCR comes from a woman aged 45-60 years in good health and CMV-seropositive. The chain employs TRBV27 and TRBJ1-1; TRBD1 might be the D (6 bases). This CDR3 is CASSYPGGGKGTEAFF. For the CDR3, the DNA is TGTGCCAGCAGTTACCCGGGTGGGGGCAAAGGAACTGAAGCTTTCTTT.